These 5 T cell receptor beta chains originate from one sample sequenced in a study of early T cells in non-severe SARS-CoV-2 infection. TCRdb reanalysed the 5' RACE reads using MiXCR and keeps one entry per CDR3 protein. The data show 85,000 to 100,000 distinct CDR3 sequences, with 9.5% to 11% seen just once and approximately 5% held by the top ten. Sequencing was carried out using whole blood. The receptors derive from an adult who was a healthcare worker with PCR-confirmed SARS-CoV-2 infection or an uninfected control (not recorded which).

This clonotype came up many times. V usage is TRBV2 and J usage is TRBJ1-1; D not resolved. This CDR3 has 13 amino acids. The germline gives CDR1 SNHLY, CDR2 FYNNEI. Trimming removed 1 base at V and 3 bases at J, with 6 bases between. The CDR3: CASSEEGYTEAFF. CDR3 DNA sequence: TGTGCCAGCAGTGAAGAAGGTTACACTGAAGCTTTCTTT.

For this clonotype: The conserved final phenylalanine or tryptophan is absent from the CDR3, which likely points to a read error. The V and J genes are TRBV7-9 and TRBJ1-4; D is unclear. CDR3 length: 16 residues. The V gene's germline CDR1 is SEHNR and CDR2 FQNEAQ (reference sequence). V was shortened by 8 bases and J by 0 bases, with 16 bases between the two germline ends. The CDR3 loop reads CASGRTLGATNEKLFL. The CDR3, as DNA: TGTGCCAGCGGCCGAACCTTGGGAGCAACTAATGAAAAACTGTTTCTT.

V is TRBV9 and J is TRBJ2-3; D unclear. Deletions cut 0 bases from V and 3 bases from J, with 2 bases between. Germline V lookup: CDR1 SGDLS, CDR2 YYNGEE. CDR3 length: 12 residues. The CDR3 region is CASSVVTDTQYF. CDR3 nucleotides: TGTGCCAGCAGCGTAGTTACAGATACGCAGTATTTT.

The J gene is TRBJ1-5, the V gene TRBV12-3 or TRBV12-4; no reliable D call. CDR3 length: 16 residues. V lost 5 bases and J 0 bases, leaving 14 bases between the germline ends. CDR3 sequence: CASSAGPDASNQPQHF. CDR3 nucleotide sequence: TGTGCCAGCAGTGCCGGACCGGACGCTAGCAATCAGCCCCAGCATTTT.

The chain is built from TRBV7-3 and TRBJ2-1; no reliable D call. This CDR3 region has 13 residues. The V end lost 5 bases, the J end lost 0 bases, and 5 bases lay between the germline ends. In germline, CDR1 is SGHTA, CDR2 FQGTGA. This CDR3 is CASSVTSYNEQFF. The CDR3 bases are TGTGCCAGCAGCGTCACCTCCTACAATGAGCAGTTCTTC.